The 7 T cell receptor beta chains below come from one sample, sequenced in a study of CD8+ T cells in alopecia areata. Extracted from the samples, RNA was reverse transcribed into cDNA to serve as the sequencing template. Data came from immunoSEQ multiplex PCR; TCRdb stores just in-frame clones and leaves some out. The sample includes 190,000 or so clones, 50% to 60% seen only once; the top ten take roughly 3.3%. Treatment specified: oral pan-JAK inhibitor, 5-10 mg twice daily. This sample comprised CD4+ T cells sorted from blood, obtained at week 4, from a patient treated with tofacitinib. These receptors originate from a human donor with alopecia areata.

The rearrangement links TRBV30 to TRBJ2-1, with D possibly TRBD1 on 7 matching bases. The CDR3 covers 17 residues. The germline V and J ends were trimmed by 1 base and 2 bases, with 18 bases remaining between them. Looked up from germline, CDR1 is GTSNPN and CDR2 is SVGIG (reference sequence). CDR3 bases: TGTGCCTGGAGTGGGGGGGCCACAGGGGTCACCTACAATGAGCAGTTCTTC. This translates into CAWSGGATGVTYNEQFF. Combining the CDR3 with reference TRBV30 and TRBJ2-1 gives the whole variable domain SQTIHQWPATLVQPVGSPLSLECTVEGTSNPNLYWYRQAAGRGLQLLFYSVGIGQISSEVPQNLSASRPQDRQFILSSKKLLLSDSGFYLCAWSGGATGVTYNEQFFGPGTRLTVL.

This rearrangement joins TRBV7-2 to TRBJ2-1; TRBD1 matches at 7 bases. There are 17 residues in the CDR3. CDR1 and CDR2 from the germline V gene are SGHTA and FQGNSA. Trimming removed 6 bases from V and 1 base from J; junction bases left unmatched: 12. The chain's CDR3 is CASRGMTTGLSYNEQFF. CDR3 coding DNA: TGTGCCAGCAGGGGGATGACGACAGGGCTTTCCTACAATGAGCAGTTCTTC.

This sequence joins TRBV5-1 and TRBJ2-3; the D is unclear. This CDR3 has 13 amino acids. The V end was cut by 4 bases, the J end by 2 bases, with 8 bases between. Per the germline V gene, CDR1 is SGHRS and CDR2 is YFSETQ. The chain's CDR3 is CASSVIPTDTQYF. For the CDR3, the DNA is TGCGCCAGCAGCGTGATACCCACAGATACGCAGTATTTT.

V usage is TRBV25-1 and J usage is TRBJ2-6; D is undetermined. The CDR3 is 15 residues long. Trimming shortened V by 2 bases and J by 2 bases, and 7 bases separated the two germline ends. Germline V gene lookup returns CDR1 MGHDK and CDR2 SYGVNS. CDR3 amino acids: CASSEGVTGANVLTF. The CDR3 nucleotides are TGTGCCAGCAGTGAAGGGGTAACTGGGGCCAACGTCCTGACTTTC.

V usage is TRBV2 and J usage is TRBJ1-4; a weak D match, TRBD1 (6 bases). V gave up 7 bases and J gave up 5 bases, with 20 bases separating them. CDR1 SNHLY and CDR2 FYNNEI come from the germline V gene. CDR3 length equals 16 residues. CDR3 DNA sequence: TGTGCCAGCATTTGGGCAGGGGCAAGGCTCAATGAAAAACTGTTTTTT. Translation gives CASIWAGARLNEKLFF.

This rearrangement joins TRBV7-9 to TRBJ2-5; a possible D gene is TRBD1 (6 bases). Deletions cut 8 bases from V and 0 bases from J, with 10 bases between. This CDR3 has 13 residues. Germline V lookup: CDR1 SEHNR, CDR2 FQNEAQ (reference sequence). The CDR3 is CASVGTNQETQYF. The CDR3 bases are TGTGCCAGCGTCGGGACAAACCAAGAGACCCAGTACTTC.

This chain uses TRBV28 with TRBJ1-2; D not certain. Per germline, CDR1 MDHEN and CDR2 SYDVKM. Trimming removed 4 bases at V and 6 bases at J, with 6 bases between. The CDR3 runs to 11 residues. As DNA, the CDR3 is TGTGCCAGCAGTTCCCCTAATGGCTACACCTTC. Translated, it gives CASSSPNGYTF.